This T cell receptor beta chain stems from a study of technical replicates of blood from several donors. The CDR3 totals 16 residues. Germline CDR1 reads LGHNA; CDR2 reads YSLEER. Trimming removed 4 bases at V and 0 bases at J, with 13 bases between. Sequenced by immunoSEQ multiplex PCR; TCRdb stores in-frame clones only, minus some. The top ten hold around 4.9% of the sample, which has about 60,000 clones, 87% seen once. This sequence was found in a human donor in good health. Some clones in this sample may be carry-over from other donors' samples. The sequencing sample was made of PBMCs. The V call is TRBV4-3, the J call TRBJ1-3; D gene uncertain. The CDR3 protein is CASSPRVRGSGNTIYF. Written as DNA, the CDR3 is TGCGCCAGCAGCCCGAGGGTGAGAGGCTCTGGAAACACCATATATTTT.